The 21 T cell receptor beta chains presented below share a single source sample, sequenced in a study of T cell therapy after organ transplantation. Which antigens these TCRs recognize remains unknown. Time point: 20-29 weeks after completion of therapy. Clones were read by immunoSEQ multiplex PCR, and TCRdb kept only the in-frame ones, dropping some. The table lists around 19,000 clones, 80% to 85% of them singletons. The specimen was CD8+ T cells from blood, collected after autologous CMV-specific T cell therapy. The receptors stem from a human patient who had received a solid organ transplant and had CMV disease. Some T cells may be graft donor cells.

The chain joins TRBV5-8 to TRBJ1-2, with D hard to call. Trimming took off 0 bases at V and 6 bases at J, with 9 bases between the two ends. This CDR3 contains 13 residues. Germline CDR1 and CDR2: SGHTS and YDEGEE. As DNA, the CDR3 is TGTGCCAGCAGCTTGGATCACACAGATGGCTACACCTTC. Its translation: CASSLDHTDGYTF.

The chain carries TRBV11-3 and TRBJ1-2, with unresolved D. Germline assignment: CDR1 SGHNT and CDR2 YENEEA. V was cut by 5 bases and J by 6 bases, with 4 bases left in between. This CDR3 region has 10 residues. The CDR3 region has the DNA TGTGCCAGCAGCCTCCATGGCTACACCTTC. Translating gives CASSLHGYTF.

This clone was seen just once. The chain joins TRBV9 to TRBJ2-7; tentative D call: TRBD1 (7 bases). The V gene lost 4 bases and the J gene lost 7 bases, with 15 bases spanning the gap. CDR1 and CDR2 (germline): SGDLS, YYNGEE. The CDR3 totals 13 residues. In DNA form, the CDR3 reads TGTGCCAGCAGCCCAGGGGGGAAAGGGGAGCAGTACTTC. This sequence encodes CASSPGGKGEQYF.

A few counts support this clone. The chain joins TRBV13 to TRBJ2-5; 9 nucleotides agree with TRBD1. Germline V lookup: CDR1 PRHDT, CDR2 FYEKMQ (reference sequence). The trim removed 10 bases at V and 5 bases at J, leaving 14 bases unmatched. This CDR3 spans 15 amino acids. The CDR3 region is CAISAGTGYWETQYF. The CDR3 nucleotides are TGTGCCATCTCTGCCGGGACAGGGTATTGGGAGACCCAGTACTTC.

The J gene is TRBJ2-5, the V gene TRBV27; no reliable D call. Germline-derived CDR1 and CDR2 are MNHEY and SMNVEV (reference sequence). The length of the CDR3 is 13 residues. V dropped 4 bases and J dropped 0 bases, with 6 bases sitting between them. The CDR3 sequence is CASSWAHQETQYF. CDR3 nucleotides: TGTGCCAGCAGTTGGGCACACCAAGAGACCCAGTACTTC.

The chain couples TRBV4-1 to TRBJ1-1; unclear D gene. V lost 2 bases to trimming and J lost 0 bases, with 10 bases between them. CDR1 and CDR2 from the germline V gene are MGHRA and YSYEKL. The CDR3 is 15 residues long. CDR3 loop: CASSQYNSMNTEAFF. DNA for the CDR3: TGCGCCAGCAGCCAATATAACAGCATGAACACTGAAGCTTTCTTT.

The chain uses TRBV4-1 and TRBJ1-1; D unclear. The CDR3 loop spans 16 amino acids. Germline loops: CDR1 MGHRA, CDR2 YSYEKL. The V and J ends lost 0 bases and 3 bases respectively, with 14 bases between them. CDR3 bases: TGCGCCAGCAGCCAAGAGGCTTGGAGCCCGTACACTGAAGCTTTCTTT. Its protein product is CASSQEAWSPYTEAFF.

Here the CDR3 DNA reads TGTGCCAGCAGCCAAGTTGGGGTATTCGGGCCTGGCTACACCTTC. Its protein product is CASSQVGVFGPGYTF. This chain connects TRBV4-2 to TRBJ1-2; D is undetermined. This CDR3 comprises 15 residues. Trimming removed 1 base at V and 7 bases at J, with 16 bases between. CDR1 is LGHNA, CDR2 YNFKEQ, per germline.

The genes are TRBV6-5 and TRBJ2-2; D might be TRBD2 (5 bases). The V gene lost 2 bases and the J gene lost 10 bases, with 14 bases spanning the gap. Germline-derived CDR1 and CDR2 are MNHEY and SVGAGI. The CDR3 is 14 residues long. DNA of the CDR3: TGTGCCAGCAGTTACCGAGAGGGCAACGAGGAGCTGTTTTTT. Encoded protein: CASSYREGNEELFF.

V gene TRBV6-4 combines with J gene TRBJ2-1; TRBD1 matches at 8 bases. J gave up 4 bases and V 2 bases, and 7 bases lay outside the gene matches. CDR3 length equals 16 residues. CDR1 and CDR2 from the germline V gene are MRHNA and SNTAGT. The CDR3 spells CASSDGAGQGYNEQFF. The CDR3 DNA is TGTGCCAGCAGTGACGGAGCCGGACAGGGATACAATGAGCAGTTCTTC.

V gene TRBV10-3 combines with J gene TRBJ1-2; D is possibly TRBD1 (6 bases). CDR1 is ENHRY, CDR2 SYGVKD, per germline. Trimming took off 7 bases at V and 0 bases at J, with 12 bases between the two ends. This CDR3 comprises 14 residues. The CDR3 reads CAITGQGTNYGYTF. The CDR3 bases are TGTGCCATCACCGGGCAGGGGACTAACTATGGCTACACCTTC.

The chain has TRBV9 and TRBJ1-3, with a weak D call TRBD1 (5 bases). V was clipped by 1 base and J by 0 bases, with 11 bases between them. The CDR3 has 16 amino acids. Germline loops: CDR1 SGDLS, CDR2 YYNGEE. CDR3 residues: CASSVPGDHSGNTIYF. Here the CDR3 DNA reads TGTGCCAGCAGCGTACCCGGGGACCACTCTGGAAACACCATATATTTT. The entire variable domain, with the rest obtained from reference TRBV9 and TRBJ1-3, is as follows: DSGVTQTPKHLITATGQRVTLRCSPRSGDLSVYWYQQSLDQGLQFLIQYYNGEERAKGNILERFSAQQFPDLHSELNLSSLELGDSALYFCASSVPGDHSGNTIYFGEGSWLTVV.

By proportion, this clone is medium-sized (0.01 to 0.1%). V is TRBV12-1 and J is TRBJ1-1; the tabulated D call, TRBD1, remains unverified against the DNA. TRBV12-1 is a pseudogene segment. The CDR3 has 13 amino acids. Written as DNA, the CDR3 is TGTGCCAGCAGCCCAGTATCCAACACTGAAGCTTTCTTT. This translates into CASSPVSNTEAFF.

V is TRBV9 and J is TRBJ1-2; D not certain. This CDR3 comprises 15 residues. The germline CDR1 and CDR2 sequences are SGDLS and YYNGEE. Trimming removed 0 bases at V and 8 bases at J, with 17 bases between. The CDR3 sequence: CASSVGAKSDPGYTF. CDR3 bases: TGTGCCAGCAGCGTAGGTGCCAAGAGCGATCCGGGCTACACCTTC.

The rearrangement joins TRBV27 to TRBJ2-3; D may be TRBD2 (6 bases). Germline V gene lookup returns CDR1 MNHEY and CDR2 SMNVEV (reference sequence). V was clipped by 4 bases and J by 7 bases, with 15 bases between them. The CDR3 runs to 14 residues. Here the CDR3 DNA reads TGTGCCAGCAGTTCGGACGTCGGAGGGAATACGCAGTATTTT. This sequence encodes CASSSDVGGNTQYF.

The CDR3 here is CASSLGVAGYDEQFF. The CDR3 DNA follows: TGTGCCAGCAGCTTAGGCGTAGCGGGATACGATGAGCAGTTCTTC. The V call is TRBV7-1, the J call TRBJ2-1, with TRBD2 matching 8 bases. TRBV7-1 belongs to the ORF category, with a function that is uncertain. This CDR3 region has 15 residues. J gave up 8 bases and V 4 bases, and 10 bases lay outside the gene matches.

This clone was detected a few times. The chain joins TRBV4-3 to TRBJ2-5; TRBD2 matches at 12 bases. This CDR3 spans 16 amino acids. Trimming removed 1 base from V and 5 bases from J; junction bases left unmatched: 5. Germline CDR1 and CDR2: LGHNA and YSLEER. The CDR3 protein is CASSQGLAGVRETQYF. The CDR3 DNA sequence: TGCGCCAGCAGCCAAGGACTAGCGGGAGTTAGGGAGACCCAGTACTTC.

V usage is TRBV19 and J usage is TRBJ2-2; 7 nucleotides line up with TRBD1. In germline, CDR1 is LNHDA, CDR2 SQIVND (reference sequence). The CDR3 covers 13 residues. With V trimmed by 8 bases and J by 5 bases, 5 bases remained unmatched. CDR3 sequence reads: CASREGATGELFF. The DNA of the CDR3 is TGTGCCAGTCGCGAGGGGGCGACCGGGGAGCTGTTTTTT.

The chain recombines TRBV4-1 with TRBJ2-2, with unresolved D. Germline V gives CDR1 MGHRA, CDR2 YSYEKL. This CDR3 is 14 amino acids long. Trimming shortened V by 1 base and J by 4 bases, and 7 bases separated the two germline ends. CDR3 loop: CASSQVIITGELFF. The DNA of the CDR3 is TGCGCCAGCAGCCAAGTTATCATCACCGGGGAGCTGTTTTTT.

The CDR3 reads CASSSRTSGIYNEQFF. In DNA, the CDR3 is TGCGCCAGCAGCTCCCGGACTAGCGGGATATACAATGAGCAGTTCTTC. This sequence joins TRBV5-1 and TRBJ2-1, with 12 nucleotides matching TRBD2. V shed 3 bases and J 4 bases; nucleotides not matched to a gene: 5. This CDR3 is built from 16 residues. Germline V gene sequence: CDR1 SGHRS, CDR2 YFSETQ.

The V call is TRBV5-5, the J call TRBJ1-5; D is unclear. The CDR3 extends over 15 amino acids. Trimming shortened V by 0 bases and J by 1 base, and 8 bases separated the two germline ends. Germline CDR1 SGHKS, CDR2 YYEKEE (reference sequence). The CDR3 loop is CASSLGGYSNQPQHF. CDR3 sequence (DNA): TGTGCCAGCAGCTTGGGTGGTTACAGCAATCAGCCCCAGCATTTT.